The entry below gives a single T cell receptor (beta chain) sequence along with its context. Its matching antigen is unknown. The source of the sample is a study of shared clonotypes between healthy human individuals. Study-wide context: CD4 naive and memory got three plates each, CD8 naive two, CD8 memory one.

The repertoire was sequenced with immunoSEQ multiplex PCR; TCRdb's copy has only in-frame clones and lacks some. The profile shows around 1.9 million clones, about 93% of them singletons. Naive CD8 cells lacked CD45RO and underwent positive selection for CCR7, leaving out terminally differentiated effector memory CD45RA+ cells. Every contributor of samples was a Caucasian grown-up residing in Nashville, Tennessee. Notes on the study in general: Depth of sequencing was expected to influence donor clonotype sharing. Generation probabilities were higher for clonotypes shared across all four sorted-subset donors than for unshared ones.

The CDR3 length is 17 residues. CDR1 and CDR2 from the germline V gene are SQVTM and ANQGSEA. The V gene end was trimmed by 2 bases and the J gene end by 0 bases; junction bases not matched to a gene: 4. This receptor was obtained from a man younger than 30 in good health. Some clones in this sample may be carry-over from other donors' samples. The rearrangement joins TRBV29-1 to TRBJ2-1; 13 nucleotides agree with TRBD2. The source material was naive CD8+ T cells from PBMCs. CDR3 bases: TGCAGCGTTGAACGACTAGCGGGAGGAAGCTCCTACAATGAGCAGTTCTTC. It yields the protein CSVERLAGGSSYNEQFF.